This entry describes one TCR beta chain. Its antigen is still unknown. No base quality information exists; no much larger clone differs at one position. This specimen comes from a study of blood T cells in healthy people across ages (dated by TCRdb to the mid-2010s). Looking at the study overall: In model experiments, template switching captured roughly one uniquely barcoded TCR beta cDNA molecule for every two T cells. The study measured age-related changes in TCR beta repertoire diversity using deep sequencing normalized with unique cDNA molecular identifiers. The donors were divided into four age groups: young (average roughly 15 years), middle-aged (under 40), aged (about 61) and long-lived (approximately 74). To avoid experimental bias, donors of different ages were randomly spread across the sequencing lanes. For two donors (one aged 18 to 30 and one aged 80 or older), the study analyzed two additional independent replicas of 1 million unique cDNA reads from the same blood draw.

Libraries were made using 5' RACE. Sequenced using an Illumina HiSeq 2500. The second PCR ran for roughly 6 to 11 cycles and used a J-beta primer mix along with a sample-barcoded 5' primer. A unique molecular identifier was introduced onto each TCR beta cDNA molecule by a template-switch 5' adaptor carrying 12 random nucleotides. Each sample yielded at least 3 million CDR3-containing paired-end reads. First-strand cDNA was synthesized from all RNA with the Mint cDNA synthesis kit, primed by a TRBC-specific oligonucleotide. All cDNA was treated with uracil-DNA glycosylase and then went through a first 18-cycle PCR with the universal primers M1SS and BC2_uni_R. In the original analysis: Normalization of each sample was performed by random selection of 1 million high-quality reads, each carrying a distinct molecular identifier. Reads sharing molecular identifiers were discarded rather than binned into consensus sequences. MiTCR, run with a Q25 quality threshold and the strictest error-elimination algorithm, handled CDR3 identification, clonotype clustering and error correction. A nonparametric unseen species model with Euler transformation was used to estimate a lower bound on total TCR beta diversity. TCRdb reanalyzed the raw reads on its own, using fastp at Q25 for trimming and MiXCR for clone calling, and kept in-frame beta chains. When rows share a CDR3 protein, they turn into one entry using the most common DNA and genes. These V and J calls originate from TCRdb's pipeline instead of the authors' own analysis. In all, the sample holds about 1,400,000 distinct CDR3 sequences, and 42% of those were seen once. 7.9% of the sample belongs to the ten largest clones.

General study outcomes and caveats: Since profiling was done on bulk unsorted PBMCs, naive and antigen-experienced compartments could not be conclusively compared. The percentage of naive T cells measured by flow cytometry correlated strongly with observed TCR beta diversity. Compared with the aged group, more naive CD4+ T cells, fewer expanded clones and increased TCR diversity were shown by the long-lived group, suggesting age selection. The CMV infection status of donors was not known, potentially confounding age-related changes in expanded clonotypes. As age increased, observed TCR beta diversity per million T cells dropped in a roughly linear way, and a significant reduction was already evident by age 40. Estimates of total diversity based on one million sequenced T cells were regarded as lower bounds and as underestimates.

Measured from the cysteine to the phenylalanine, the CDR3 is 14 residues long. Of the read, only the CDR3 DNA is kept; its 42 bases are in frame from base 1. Trimming at the junction amounts to 3 bases on V and 4 bases on J, and the germline ends lie 12 bases apart. CDR1 and CDR2 were assigned from the germline V gene (reference sequence) as LNHNV and YYDKDF. The donors were under 40 Caucasian individuals from Russia, aged 6 to 90 years, who were systemically healthy. Each donor gave roughly 9.5 milliliters of peripheral blood, collected into EDTA-treated Vacutainer tubes. Ficoll-Paque density-gradient centrifugation was used to isolate PBMCs, with at least 6.5 million per sample. Total RNA was extracted from PBMCs with Trizol reagent, with at least 6 micrograms obtained per sample. The percentages of naive CD45RAhigh/CD27high T cells were determined by flow cytometry on a PBMC aliquot from every donor.

Sequenced: blood. The clonotype was recovered from a woman younger than 30 in good health. The sequence is built from TRBV15 and TRBJ1-2; possibly the D gene is TRBD1, per 6 matching bases. The base sequence is TGTGCCACCAGCAGCGCGACAGGTTCCTATGGCTACACCTTC. Translated, it gives CATSSATGSYGYTF.